The clone carrying this T cell receptor (beta chain) was counted a single time. One junction end disagrees with the germline gene, perhaps due to a read error. This sample was included in a study of CD8+ T cells in alopecia areata. The treatment: oral pan-JAK inhibitor, 5-10 mg twice daily. CDR1 is ENHRY and CDR2 is SYGVKD in the germline V gene. This CDR3 spans 11 amino acids. Extracted from the samples, RNA was reverse transcribed into cDNA to serve as the sequencing template. Some clones are missing from TCRdb's copy, which holds only in-frame ones; the method was immunoSEQ multiplex PCR. The top ten hold approximately 0.91% of the sample, which has 160,000 or so clones, about 71% seen once.

This material consisted of CD4+ T cells sorted from blood, taken at week 4, from a patient treated with tofacitinib. The clonotype was recovered from a human donor with alopecia areata. The chain uses TRBV10-3 and TRBJ2-5; D unresolved. CDR3 in amino acids: CATSDKETQYF. Written as DNA, the CDR3 is TGTGCCACCAGTGACAAAGAGACCCAGTACTTC.